Listed here is a single T cell receptor (beta chain). This sample was included in a study of cytomegalovirus exposure and HLA in healthy donors. Overall study: Among over 300 genotyped donors, about 85% fell in the Caucasian-associated ancestry cluster.

V dropped 8 bases and J dropped 0; count of bases not matched to a gene: 6. The CDR3 has 14 amino acids. Germline-derived CDR1 and CDR2 are SNHLY and FYNNEI. Vbeta (60) and Jbeta (13) primers were used in the PCR. Assay used: immunoSEQ multiplex PCR; TCRdb lists only in-frame clones, some missing. The sample holds roughly 140,000 clones, around four fifths seen once. The chain carries TRBV2 and TRBJ1-1; 7 nucleotides align to TRBD1. The specimen sequenced was PBMCs. The receptor was derived from a male donor in good health and CMV-seronegative. The CDR3 loop is CASGRQGLNTEAFF. In DNA, the CDR3 is TGTGCCAGCGGTAGACAGGGACTGAACACTGAAGCTTTCTTT.